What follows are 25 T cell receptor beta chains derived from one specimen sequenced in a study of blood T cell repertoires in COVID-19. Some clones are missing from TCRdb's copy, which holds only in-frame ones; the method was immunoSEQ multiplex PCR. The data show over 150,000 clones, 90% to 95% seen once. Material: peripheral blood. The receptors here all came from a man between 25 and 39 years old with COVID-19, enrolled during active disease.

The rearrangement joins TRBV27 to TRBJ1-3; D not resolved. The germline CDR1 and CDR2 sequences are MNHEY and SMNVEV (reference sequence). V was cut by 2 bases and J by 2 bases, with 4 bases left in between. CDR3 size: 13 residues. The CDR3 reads CASSLSPGNTIYF. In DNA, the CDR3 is TGTGCCAGCAGTTTAAGCCCTGGAAACACCATATATTTT.

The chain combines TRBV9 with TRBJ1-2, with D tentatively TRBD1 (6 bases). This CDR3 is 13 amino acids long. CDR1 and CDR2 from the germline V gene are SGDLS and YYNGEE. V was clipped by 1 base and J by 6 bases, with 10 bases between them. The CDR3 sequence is CASSVRSGDGYTF. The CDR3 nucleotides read TGTGCCAGCAGCGTAAGGTCAGGGGATGGCTACACCTTC.

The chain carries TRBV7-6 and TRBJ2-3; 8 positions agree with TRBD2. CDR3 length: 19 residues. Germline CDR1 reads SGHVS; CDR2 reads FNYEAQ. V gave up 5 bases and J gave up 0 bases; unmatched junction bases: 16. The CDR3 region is CASSPRRGAGVASTDTQYF. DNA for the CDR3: TGTGCCAGCAGCCCCCGGCGTGGAGCGGGGGTCGCGAGCACAGATACGCAGTATTTT.

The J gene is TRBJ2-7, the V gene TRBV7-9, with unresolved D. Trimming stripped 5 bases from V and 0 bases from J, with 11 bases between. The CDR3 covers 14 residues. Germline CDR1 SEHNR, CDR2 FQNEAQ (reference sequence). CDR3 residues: CASSPLTSSYEQYF. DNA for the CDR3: TGTGCCAGCAGCCCCCTTACAAGCTCCTACGAGCAGTACTTC.

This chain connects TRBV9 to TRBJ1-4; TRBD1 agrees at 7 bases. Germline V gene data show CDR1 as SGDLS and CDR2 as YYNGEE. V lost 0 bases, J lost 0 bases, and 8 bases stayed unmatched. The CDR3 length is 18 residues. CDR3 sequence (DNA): TGTGCCAGCAGCGTAGGGGCAGGGGGAACCGCAACTAATGAAAAACTGTTTTTT. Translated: CASSVGAGGTATNEKLFF. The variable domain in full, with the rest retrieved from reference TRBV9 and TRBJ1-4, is DSGVTQTPKHLITATGQRVTLRCSPRSGDLSVYWYQQSLDQGLQFLIQYYNGEERAKGNILERFSAQQFPDLHSELNLSSLELGDSALYFCASSVGAGGTATNEKLFFGSGTQLSVL.

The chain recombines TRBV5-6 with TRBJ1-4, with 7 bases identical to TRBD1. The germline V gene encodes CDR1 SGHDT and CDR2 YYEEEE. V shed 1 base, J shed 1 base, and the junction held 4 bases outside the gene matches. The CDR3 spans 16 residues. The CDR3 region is CASSLRQGGTNEKLFF. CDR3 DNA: TGTGCCAGCAGCTTGCGACAGGGAGGAACTAATGAAAAACTGTTTTTT.

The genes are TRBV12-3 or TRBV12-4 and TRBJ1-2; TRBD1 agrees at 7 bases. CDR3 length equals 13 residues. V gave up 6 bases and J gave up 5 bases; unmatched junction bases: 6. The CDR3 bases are TGTGCCAGCAGCGCCGGGACAGCATATGGCTACACCTTC. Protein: CASSAGTAYGYTF.

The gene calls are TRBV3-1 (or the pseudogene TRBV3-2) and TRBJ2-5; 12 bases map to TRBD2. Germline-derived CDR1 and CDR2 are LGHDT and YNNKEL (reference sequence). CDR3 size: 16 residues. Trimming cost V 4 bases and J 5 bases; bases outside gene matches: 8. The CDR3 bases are TGTGCCAGCAGCCGGTCTAGCGGGGGGGCAGGGGAGACCCAGTACTTC. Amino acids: CASSRSSGGAGETQYF.

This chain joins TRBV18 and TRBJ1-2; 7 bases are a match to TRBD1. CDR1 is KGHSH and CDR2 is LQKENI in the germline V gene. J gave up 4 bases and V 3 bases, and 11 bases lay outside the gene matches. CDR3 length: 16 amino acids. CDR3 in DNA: TGTGCCAGCTCACCGCCCCAGGGGGGATCCCTCTATGGCTACACCTTC. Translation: CASSPPQGGSLYGYTF.

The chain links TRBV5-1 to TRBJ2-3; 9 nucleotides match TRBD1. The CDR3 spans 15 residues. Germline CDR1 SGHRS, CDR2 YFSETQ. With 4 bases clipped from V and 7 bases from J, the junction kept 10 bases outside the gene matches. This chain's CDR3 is CASSNPGQGSHTQYF. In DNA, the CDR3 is TGCGCCAGCAGCAACCCGGGACAGGGATCGCATACGCAGTATTTT.

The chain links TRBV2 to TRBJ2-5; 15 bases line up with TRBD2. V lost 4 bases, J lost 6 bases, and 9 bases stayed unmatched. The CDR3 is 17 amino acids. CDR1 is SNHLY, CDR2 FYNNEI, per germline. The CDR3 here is CASSGGLAGGNAQTQYF. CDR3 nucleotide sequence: TGTGCCAGCAGTGGAGGACTAGCGGGGGGGAATGCACAGACCCAGTACTTC.

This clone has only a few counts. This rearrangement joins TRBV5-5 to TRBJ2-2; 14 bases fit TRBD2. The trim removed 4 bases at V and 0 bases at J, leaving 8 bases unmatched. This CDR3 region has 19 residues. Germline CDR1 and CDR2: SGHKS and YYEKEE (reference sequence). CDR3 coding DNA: TGTGCCAGCAGCCCCAGACTAGCGGGGGGGGGTGCGAACACCGGGGAGCTGTTTTTT. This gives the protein CASSPRLAGGGANTGELFF.

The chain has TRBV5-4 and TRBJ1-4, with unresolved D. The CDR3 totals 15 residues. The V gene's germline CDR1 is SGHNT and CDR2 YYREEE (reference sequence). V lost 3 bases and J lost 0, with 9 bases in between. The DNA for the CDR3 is TGTGCCAGCAGCTCATCAGCGGCAACTAATGAAAAACTGTTTTTT. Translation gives CASSSSAATNEKLFF.

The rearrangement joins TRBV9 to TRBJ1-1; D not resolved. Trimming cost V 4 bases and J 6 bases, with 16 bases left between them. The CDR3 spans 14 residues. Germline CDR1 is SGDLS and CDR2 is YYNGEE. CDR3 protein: CASSPRVGVPEAFF. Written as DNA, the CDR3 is TGTGCCAGCAGCCCACGAGTCGGGGTTCCTGAAGCTTTCTTT.

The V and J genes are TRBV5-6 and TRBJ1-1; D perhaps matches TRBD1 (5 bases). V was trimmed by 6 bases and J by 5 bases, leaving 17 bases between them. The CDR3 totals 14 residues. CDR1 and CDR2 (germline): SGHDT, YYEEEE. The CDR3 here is CASNFRGVQTEAFF. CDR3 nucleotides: TGTGCCAGCAACTTTCGGGGGGTTCAGACTGAAGCTTTCTTT.

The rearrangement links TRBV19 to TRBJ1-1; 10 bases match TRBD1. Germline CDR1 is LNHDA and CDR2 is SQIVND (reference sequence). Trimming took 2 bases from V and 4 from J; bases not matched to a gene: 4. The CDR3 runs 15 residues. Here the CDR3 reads CASSIMGTGATEAFF. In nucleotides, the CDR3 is TGTGCCAGTAGTATAATGGGGACAGGGGCCACTGAAGCTTTCTTT. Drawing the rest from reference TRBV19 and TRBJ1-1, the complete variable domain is DGGITQSPKYLFRKEGQNVTLSCEQNLNHDAMYWYRQDPGQGLRLIYYSQIVNDFQKGDIAEGYSVSREKKESFPLTVTSAQKNPTAFYLCASSIMGTGATEAFFGQGTRLTVV.

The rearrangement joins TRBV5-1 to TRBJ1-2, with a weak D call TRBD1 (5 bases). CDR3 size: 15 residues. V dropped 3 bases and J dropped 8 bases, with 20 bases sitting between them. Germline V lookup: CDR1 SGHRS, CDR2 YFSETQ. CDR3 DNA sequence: TGCGCCAGCAGCTACACGTGGGGCACCAGCTCCGGCTACACCTTC. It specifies CASSYTWGTSSGYTF.

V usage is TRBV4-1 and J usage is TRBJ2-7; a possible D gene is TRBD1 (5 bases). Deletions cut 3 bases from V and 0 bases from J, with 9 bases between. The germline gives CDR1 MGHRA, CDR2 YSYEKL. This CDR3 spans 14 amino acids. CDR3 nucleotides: TGCGCCAGCAGCCACCCGGACACCTCCTACGAGCAGTACTTC. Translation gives CASSHPDTSYEQYF.

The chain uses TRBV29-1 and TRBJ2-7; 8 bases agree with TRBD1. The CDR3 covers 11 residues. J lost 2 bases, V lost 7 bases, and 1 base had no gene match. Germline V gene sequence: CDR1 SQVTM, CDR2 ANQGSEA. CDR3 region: CSAGQAYEQYF. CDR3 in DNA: TGCAGCGCGGGACAGGCCTACGAGCAGTACTTC.

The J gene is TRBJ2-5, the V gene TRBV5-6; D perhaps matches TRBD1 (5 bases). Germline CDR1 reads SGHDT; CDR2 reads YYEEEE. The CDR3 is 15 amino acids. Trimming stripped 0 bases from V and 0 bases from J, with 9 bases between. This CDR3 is CASSLGGHHQETQYF. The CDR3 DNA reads TGTGCCAGCAGCTTGGGAGGACACCACCAAGAGACCCAGTACTTC.

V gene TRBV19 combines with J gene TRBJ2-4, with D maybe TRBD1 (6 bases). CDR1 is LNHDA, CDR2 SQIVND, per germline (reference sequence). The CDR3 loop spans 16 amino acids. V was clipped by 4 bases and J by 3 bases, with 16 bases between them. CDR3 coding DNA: TGTGCCAGTAGTACCCAAGGGGGTTTGGGCAAAAACATTCAGTACTTC. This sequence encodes CASSTQGGLGKNIQYF. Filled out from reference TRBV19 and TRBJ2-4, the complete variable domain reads DGGITQSPKYLFRKEGQNVTLSCEQNLNHDAMYWYRQDPGQGLRLIYYSQIVNDFQKGDIAEGYSVSREKKESFPLTVTSAQKNPTAFYLCASSTQGGLGKNIQYFGAGTRLSVL.

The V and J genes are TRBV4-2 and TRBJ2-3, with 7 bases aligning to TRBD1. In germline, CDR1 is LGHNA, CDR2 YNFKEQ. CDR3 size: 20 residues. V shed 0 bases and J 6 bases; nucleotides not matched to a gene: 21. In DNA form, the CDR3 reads TGTGCCAGCAGCCAAGATAGACACAGGGGTGTTTCCCTTACCCCTGATACGCAGTATTTT. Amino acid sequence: CASSQDRHRGVSLTPDTQYF.

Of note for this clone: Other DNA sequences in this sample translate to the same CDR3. The CDR3 sequence: CSARRETQYF. The DNA for the CDR3 is TGCAGTGCTAGGCGAGAGACCCAGTACTTC. The rearrangement uses TRBV20-1 and TRBJ2-5; D gene uncertain. V lost 3 bases, J lost 4 bases, and 3 bases lay in between. Germline V CDR1 and CDR2: DFQATT, SNEGSKA (reference sequence). This CDR3 has 10 residues.

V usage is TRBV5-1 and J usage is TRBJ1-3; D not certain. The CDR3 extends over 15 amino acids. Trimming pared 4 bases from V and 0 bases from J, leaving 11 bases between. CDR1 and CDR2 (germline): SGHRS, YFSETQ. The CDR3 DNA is TGCGCCAGCAGCACCCTTTGGAGCTCTGGAAACACCATATATTTT. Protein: CASSTLWSSGNTIYF.

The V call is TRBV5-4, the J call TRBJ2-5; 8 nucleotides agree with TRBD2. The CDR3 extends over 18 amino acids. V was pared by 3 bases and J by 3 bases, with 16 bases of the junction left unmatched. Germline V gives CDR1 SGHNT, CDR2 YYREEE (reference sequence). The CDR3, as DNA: TGTGCCAGCAGCTCCCTGCCGGGACTAGTAATTTCGAAAGAGACCCAGTACTTC. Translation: CASSSLPGLVISKETQYF.